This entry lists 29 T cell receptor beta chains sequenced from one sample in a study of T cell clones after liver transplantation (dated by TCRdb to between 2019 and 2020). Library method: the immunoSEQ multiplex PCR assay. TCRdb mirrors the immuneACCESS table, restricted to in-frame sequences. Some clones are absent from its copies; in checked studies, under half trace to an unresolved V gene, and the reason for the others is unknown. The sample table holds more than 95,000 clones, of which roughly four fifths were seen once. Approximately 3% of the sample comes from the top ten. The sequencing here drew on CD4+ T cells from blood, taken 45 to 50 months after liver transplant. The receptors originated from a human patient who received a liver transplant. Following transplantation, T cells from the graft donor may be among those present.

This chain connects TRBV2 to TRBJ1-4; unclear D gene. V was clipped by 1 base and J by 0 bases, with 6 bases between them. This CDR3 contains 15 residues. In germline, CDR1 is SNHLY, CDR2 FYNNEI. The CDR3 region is CASSEVSATNEKLFF. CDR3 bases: TGTGCCAGCAGTGAAGTCAGTGCAACTAATGAAAAACTGTTTTTT.

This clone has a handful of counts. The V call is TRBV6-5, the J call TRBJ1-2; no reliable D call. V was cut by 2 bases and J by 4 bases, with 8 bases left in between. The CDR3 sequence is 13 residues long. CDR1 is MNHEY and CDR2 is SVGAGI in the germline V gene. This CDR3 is CASSYEQLYGYTF. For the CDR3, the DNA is TGTGCCAGCAGTTACGAACAGCTCTATGGCTACACCTTC.

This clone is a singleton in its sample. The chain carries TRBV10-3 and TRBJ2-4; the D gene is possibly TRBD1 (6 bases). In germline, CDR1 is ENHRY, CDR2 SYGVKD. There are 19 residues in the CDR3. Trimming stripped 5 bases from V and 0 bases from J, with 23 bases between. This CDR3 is CAISQDSASADLAKNIQYF. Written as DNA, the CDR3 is TGTGCCATCAGTCAGGACAGCGCCTCCGCAGACCTAGCCAAAAACATTCAGTACTTC.

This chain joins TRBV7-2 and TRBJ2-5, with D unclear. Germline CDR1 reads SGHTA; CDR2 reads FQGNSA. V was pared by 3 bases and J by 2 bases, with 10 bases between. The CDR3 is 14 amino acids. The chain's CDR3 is CASSFGWNQETQYF. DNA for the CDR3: TGTGCCAGCAGCTTTGGGTGGAATCAAGAGACCCAGTACTTC. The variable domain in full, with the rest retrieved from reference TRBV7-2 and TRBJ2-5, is GAGVSQSPSNKVTEKGKDVELRCDPISGHTALYWYRQSLGQGLEFLIYFQGNSAPDKSGLPSDRFSAERTGGSVSTLTIQRTQQEDSAVYLCASSFGWNQETQYFGPGTRLLVL.

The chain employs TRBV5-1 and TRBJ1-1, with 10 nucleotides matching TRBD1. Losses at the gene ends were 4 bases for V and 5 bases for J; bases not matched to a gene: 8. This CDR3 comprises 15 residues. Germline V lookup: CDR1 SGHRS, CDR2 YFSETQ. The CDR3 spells CASSPRQGAATEAFF. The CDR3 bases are TGCGCCAGCAGCCCTAGACAGGGGGCGGCGACTGAAGCTTTCTTT.

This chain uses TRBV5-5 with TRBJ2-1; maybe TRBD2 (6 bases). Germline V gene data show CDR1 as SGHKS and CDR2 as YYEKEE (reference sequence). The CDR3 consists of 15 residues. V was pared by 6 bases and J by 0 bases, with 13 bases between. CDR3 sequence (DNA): TGTGCCAGCATCCAGACAGCGGGCTCCTACAATGAGCAGTTCTTC. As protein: CASIQTAGSYNEQFF.

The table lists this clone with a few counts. The CDR3 bases are TGCGCCAGCAGCTACAGGGGGTATGATGAAAAACTGTTTTTT. Amino acid sequence: CASSYRGYDEKLFF. V gene TRBV4-1 combines with J gene TRBJ1-4, with 8 bases aligning to TRBD1. Per germline, CDR1 MGHRA and CDR2 YSYEKL. The CDR3 totals 14 residues. The ends lost 5 bases at V and 6 bases at J; junction bases unmatched: 5.

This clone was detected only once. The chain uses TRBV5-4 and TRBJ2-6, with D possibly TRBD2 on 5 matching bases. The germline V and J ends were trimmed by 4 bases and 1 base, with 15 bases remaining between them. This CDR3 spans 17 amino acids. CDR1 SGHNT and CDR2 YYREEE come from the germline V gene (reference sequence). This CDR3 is CASSLEGLFSGANVLTF. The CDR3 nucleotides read TGTGCCAGCAGCCTTGAGGGTTTATTTTCTGGGGCCAACGTCCTGACTTTC.

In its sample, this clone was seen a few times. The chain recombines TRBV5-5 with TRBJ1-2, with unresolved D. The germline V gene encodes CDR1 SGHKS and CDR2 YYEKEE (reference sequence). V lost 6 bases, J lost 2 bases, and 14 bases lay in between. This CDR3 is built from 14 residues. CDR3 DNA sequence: TGTGCCAGCACCCCCTCGCCCGGGAACTATGGCTACACCTTC. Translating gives CASTPSPGNYGYTF.

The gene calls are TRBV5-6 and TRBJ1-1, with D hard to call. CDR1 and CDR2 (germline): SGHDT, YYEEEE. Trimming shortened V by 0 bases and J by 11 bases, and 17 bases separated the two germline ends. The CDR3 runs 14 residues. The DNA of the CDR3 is TGTGCCAGCAGCTTGGCCCCGAACGCGTTGAGGGCTTTCTTT. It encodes CASSLAPNALRAFF.

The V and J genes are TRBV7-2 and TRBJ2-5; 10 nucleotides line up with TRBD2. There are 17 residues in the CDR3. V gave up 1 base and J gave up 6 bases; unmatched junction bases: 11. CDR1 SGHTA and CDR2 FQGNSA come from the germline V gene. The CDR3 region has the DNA TGTGCCAGCAGCTTAGGGGTTAGCGGGGGGTATGGTAAGACCCAGTACTTC. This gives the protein CASSLGVSGGYGKTQYF.

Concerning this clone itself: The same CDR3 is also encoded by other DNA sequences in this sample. This chain's CDR3 is CASSLEETQYF. The CDR3 DNA follows: TGCGCCAGCAGCTTGGAGGAGACCCAGTACTTC. The V call is TRBV5-1, the J call TRBJ2-5; D remains unclear. Trimming stripped 0 bases from V and 5 bases from J, with 2 bases between. The CDR3 spans 11 residues. Germline CDR1 SGHRS, CDR2 YFSETQ.

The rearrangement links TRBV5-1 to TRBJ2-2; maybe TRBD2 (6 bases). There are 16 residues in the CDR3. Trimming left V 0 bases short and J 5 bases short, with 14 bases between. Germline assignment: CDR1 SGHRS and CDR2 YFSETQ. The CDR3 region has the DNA TGCGCCAGCAGCTTGGCCGGGGGACTGGGGACCGGGGAGCTGTTTTTT. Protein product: CASSLAGGLGTGELFF.

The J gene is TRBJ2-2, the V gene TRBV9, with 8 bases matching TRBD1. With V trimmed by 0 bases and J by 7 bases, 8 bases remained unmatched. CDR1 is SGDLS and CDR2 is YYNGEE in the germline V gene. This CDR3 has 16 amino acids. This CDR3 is CASSVGAGGLNGELFF. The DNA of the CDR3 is TGTGCCAGCAGCGTAGGGGCAGGGGGCTTAAACGGGGAGCTGTTTTTT.

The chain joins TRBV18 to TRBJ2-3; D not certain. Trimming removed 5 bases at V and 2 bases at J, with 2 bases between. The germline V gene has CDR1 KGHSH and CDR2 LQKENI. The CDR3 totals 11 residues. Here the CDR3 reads CASSTTDTQYF. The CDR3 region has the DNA TGTGCCAGCTCAACCACAGATACGCAGTATTTT.

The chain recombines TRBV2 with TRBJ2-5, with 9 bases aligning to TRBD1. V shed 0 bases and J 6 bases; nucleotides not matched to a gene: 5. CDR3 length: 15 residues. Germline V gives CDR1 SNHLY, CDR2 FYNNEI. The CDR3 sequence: CASSEAGTGTKTQYF. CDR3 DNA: TGTGCCAGCAGTGAAGCCGGGACAGGGACGAAGACCCAGTACTTC.

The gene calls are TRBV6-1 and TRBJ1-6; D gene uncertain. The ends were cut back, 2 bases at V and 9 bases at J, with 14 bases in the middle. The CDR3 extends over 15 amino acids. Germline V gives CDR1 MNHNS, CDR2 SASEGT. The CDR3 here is CASSEKGNRVSPLHF. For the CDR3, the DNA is TGTGCCAGCAGTGAAAAAGGGAATAGGGTTTCACCCCTCCACTTT.

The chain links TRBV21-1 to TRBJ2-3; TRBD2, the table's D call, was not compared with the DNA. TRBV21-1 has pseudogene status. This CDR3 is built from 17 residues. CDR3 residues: CASSKAPGGRLTDTQYF. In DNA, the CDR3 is TGTGCCAGCAGCAAAGCGCCGGGGGGGCGCCTCACAGATACGCAGTATTTT.

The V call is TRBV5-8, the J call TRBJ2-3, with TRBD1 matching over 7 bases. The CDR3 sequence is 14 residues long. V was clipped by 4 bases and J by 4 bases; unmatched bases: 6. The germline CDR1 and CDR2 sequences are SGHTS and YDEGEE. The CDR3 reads CASSPGRGPDTQYF. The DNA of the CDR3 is TGTGCCAGCAGCCCTGGTAGGGGGCCAGATACGCAGTATTTT.

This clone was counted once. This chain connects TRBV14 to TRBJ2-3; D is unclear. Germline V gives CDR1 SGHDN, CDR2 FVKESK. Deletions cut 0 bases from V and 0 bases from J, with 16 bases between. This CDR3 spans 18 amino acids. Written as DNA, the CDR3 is TGTGCCAGCAGCCAAGATCGATTCAGAACCAAAAGCACAGATACGCAGTATTTT. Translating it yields CASSQDRFRTKSTDTQYF.

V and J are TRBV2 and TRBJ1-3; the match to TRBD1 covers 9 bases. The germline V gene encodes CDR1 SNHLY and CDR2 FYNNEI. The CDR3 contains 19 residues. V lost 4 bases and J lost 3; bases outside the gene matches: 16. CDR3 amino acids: CASSGRATPGTGLGNTIYF. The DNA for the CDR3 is TGTGCCAGCAGTGGTAGGGCCACACCAGGGACAGGGCTTGGAAACACCATATATTTT.

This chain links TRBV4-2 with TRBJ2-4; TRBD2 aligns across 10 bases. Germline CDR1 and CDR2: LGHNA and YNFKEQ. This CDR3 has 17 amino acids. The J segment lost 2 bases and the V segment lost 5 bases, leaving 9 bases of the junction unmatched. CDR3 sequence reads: CASSSSSGSGSKNIQYF. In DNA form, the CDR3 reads TGTGCCAGCAGCTCCTCTAGCGGGAGTGGTTCCAAAAACATTCAGTACTTC.

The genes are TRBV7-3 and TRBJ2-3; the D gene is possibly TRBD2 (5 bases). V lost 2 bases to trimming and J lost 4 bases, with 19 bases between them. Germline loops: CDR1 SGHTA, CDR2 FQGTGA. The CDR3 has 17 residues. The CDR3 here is CASSLGGSSRRADTQYF. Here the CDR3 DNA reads TGTGCCAGCAGCTTAGGCGGGTCTAGCCGAAGAGCAGATACGCAGTATTTT.

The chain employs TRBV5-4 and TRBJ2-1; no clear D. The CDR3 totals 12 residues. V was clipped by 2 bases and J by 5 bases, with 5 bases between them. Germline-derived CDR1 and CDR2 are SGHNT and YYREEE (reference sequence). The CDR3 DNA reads TGTGCCAGCAGCTTTACCAACAATGAGCAGTTCTTC. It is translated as CASSFTNNEQFF. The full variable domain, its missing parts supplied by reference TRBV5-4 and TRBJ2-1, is ETGVTQSPTHLIKTRGQQVTLRCSSQSGHNTVSWYQQALGQGPQFIFQYYREEENGRGNFPPRFSGLQFPNYSSELNVNALELDDSALYLCASSFTNNEQFFGPGTRLTVL.

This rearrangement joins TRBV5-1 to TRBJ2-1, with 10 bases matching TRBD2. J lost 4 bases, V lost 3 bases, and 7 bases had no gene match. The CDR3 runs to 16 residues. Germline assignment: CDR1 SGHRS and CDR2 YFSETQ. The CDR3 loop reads CASSWGRTSGYNEQFF. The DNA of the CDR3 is TGCGCCAGCAGCTGGGGTCGGACTAGCGGATACAATGAGCAGTTCTTC.

The CDR3 spells CASSLPDNLNTEAFF. In DNA form, the CDR3 reads TGTGCCAGCAGCTTACCGGACAACCTTAACACTGAAGCTTTCTTT. V is TRBV7-9 and J is TRBJ1-1, with D tentatively TRBD1 (5 bases). The germline V and J ends were trimmed by 2 bases and 2 bases, with 12 bases remaining between them. This CDR3 comprises 15 residues. CDR1 and CDR2 from the germline V gene are SEHNR and FQNEAQ (reference sequence).

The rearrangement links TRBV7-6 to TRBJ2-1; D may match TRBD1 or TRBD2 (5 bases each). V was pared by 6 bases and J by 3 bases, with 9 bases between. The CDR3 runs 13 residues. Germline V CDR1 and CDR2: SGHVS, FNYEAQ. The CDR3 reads CASRRDGYNEQFF. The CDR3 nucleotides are TGTGCCAGCAGACGGGACGGCTACAATGAGCAGTTCTTC.

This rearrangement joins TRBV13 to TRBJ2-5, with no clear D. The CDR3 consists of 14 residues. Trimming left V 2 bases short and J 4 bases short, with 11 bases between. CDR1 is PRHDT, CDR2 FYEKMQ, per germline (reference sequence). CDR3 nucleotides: TGTGCCAGCAGCTTACGGCTAGGCGGAGAGACCCAGTACTTC. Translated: CASSLRLGGETQYF.

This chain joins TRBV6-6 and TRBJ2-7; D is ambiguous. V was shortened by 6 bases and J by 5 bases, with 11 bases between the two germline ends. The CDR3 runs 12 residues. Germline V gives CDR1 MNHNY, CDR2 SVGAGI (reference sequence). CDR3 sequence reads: CASSQASDEQYF. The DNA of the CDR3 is TGTGCCAGCAGCCAAGCCTCGGACGAGCAGTACTTC.